This T cell receptor beta chain was sequenced in a study of blood T cell repertoires in COVID-19. Study background: The United States, Italy and Spain supplied acute and convalescent COVID-19 samples. From T cells, B-cell-depleted T cells, or PBMCs came the material, which was cDNA or gDNA.

CDR1 SGHRS and CDR2 YFSETQ come from the germline V gene. This CDR3 comprises 16 residues. The ends were cut back, 0 bases at V and 4 bases at J, with 15 bases in the middle. Original data processing: Reference gene primer amplification yielded estimated nucleated cell counts. Libraries were prepared by immunoSEQ multiplex PCR; TCRdb keeps only in-frame clonotypes and omits some of them. From that table come the V and J calls and clone size; the DNA was used to work out D and trimming. The sample contains roughly 110,000 clones, 89% of which appear only once. This rearrangement joins TRBV5-1 to TRBJ2-3; the D gene is possibly TRBD1 (7 bases). Sequencing was carried out using peripheral blood. This TCR was recovered from a man aged 35-49 years with active or convalescent COVID-19. DNA for the CDR3: TGCGCCAGCAGCTTGGTCTACAGGGGAGGACCAGATACGCAGTATTTT. This codes for CASSLVYRGGPDTQYF.